This T cell receptor beta chain came from a study of blood T cell repertoires in COVID-19. Study-wide background: Acute-phase and convalescent COVID-19 samples originated in the United States, Italy and Spain. T cells, B-cell-depleted T cells, or PBMCs supplied cDNA or gDNA.

V dropped 6 bases and J dropped 3 bases, with 12 bases sitting between them. The CDR3 has 14 amino acids. The V gene's germline CDR1 is MNHEY and CDR2 SVGAGI. As handled by the study authors: Amplification from reference gene primers served as the basis for estimated nucleated cell counts. Clones were read by immunoSEQ multiplex PCR, and TCRdb kept only the in-frame ones, dropping some. Clone size and V and J calls were adopted from that table, with D and trimming inferred from the DNA. This table holds more than 110,000 clones, 80% to 90% found once. Sequencing was performed on peripheral blood. The origin of this receptor is a woman older than 75 with acute or convalescent COVID-19. This chain uses TRBV6-5 with TRBJ1-5; D is uncertain. The CDR3 reads CASRVDTTNQPQHF. As DNA, the CDR3 is TGTGCCAGCAGAGTCGACACCACCAATCAGCCCCAGCATTTT.